This record looks at one T cell receptor (beta chain) sequence and its context. No antigen is known for it. Nothing much larger sits one base from this clone, and base qualities are not available. Interpreted using the paper, the time point label stands for: baseline before first vaccination. According to the study, the label for this sample's treatment or condition signals: meningococcal conjugate vaccine given as trial control. Samples from vaccinated people were obtained from the UK trials COV001 and COV002, which included a single-blind randomized controlled phase 2/3 trial of AZD1222 (ChAdOx1 nCoV-19) in healthy adults. For TCRbeta chain sequencing, PBMC samples were collected from trial participants at day 0 and at day 28 after the second dose. CDR1 LGHDT and CDR2 YNNKEL are derived from the germline V gene (reference sequence). The junction shows trimming of 0 bases on V and 5 bases on J, plus 2 bases between the germline ends. The cysteine opens and the phenylalanine closes a CDR3 of 12 amino acids. Only CDR3 DNA remains: 36 bases, in frame from the first base.

The CDR3 regions of human TCRbeta chains were subjected to immunosequencing. The paper's data handling went like this. TCRs in the repertoires were matched against a reference library of SARS-CoV-2-specific TCRs that had been generated with the MIRA antigen-specificity platform. Breadth meant the fraction of unique TCRs that were SARS-CoV-2-associated, whereas depth meant the fraction of total T cells that were SARS-CoV-2-associated. Each spike-specific TCR was assigned to its reactive spike region and to a CD4 or CD8 class using the MIRA data. Log10-transformed breadth and depth values were compared by one-way ANOVA with Sidak's multiple comparisons tests. TCRdb re-hosts the immuneACCESS table, in-frame sequences only. Its copies lack some clones; in the studies checked, an unresolved V gene accounts for under half of them, and the cause for the rest is not known. V and J calls and clone size are copied from that table; D and trimming were computed from the DNA. Here the sample has around 140,000 clones; approximately 93% occur a single time. The ten largest clones represent approximately 0.9% of the sample.

This sample stems from a study of T cell responses to AZD1222 COVID-19 vaccine (dated by TCRdb to the early 2020s). Regarding the complete study: A total of more than 230 trial participants underwent TCR sequencing, of whom some 210 received two doses of AZD1222 and 26 received two doses of the MenACWY control vaccine. Trial participants were enrolled into age subgroups of 18-55, 56-69 and 70-plus years, which contained about 150, 27 and 61 TCR-sequenced participants, respectively. What the study reported, not specific to this receptor: In the small 56-69-year group, the increase in depth fell short of significance, most likely because of low power. Vaccine-associated CD4 TCRs spanned the whole spike protein, with dominant responses in regions 160-218 and 743-854. Spike-specific TCR breadth and depth rose significantly after two AZD1222 doses compared with day 0 and with MenACWY recipients. Because no day 14 peak-response samples were available, repertoires were characterized only after the peak T cell response. Participants were mostly white British, with more females than males. The authors suggested clonal diversity may have been underestimated. Only five to seven AZD1222 recipients were SARS-CoV-2 seropositive at baseline, limiting conclusions about previously exposed vaccinees. Epitopes outside the regions mutated in the B.1.351 and B.1.1.7 variants were reportedly recognized by nearly half of the unique spike-specific TCRs.

The chain was built from TRBV3-1 (or the pseudogene TRBV3-2) and TRBJ2-1, with no confident D gene call. The TCR originated in an adult in good health. The specimen comprised peripheral blood, sampled on day 0 of MenACWY control vaccination. CDR3 loop: CASSQEDNEQFF. In nucleotides, the sequence is TGTGCCAGCAGCCAAGAGGACAATGAGCAGTTCTTC.